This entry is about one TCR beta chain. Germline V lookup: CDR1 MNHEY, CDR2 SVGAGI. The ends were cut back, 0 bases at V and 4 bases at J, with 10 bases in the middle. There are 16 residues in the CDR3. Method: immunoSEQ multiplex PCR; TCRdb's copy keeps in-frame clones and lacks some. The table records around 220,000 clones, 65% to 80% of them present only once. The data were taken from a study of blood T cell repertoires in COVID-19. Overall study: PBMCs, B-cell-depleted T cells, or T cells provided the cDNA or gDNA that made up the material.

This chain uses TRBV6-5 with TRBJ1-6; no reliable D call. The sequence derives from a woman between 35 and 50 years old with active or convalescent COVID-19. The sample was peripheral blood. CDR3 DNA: TGTGCCAGCAGTTACTCGAATAGCTTTTATAATTCACCCCTCCACTTT. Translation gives CASSYSNSFYNSPLHF.